The next 9 T cell receptor beta chains were all read from a single sample in a study of blood T cell repertoires in COVID-19. Assay: immunoSEQ multiplex PCR; the TCRdb copy retains only in-frame clones and omits some. This table has 350,000 to 450,000 clones, about 86% appearing once. Sequencing used peripheral blood. All receptors derive from a woman aged 55-70 years with COVID-19, enrolled during active disease.

The count of this clone is one. This chain connects TRBV11-1 to TRBJ2-1; 12 nucleotides match TRBD1. The CDR3 length is 15 residues. Unmatched junction bases numbered 6, after V lost 3 bases and J lost 9 bases. In germline, CDR1 is SGHAT, CDR2 FQDESV (reference sequence). The CDR3 loop is CASSFLGTGGSEQFF. The CDR3 DNA is TGTGCCAGCAGCTTCTTAGGGACAGGGGGCAGTGAGCAGTTCTTC.

This clone showed up just once. This rearrangement joins TRBV7-9 to TRBJ1-2, with a tentative D call TRBD1 (6 bases). This CDR3 has 13 amino acids. Between the trimmed V and J ends, which lost 3 bases and 7 bases, there was a span of 12 bases. From germline, CDR1 is SEHNR and CDR2 FQNEAQ (reference sequence). Here the CDR3 DNA reads TGTGCCAGCAGCTTCGCAGGGGTTGGTGGCTACACCTTC. Amino acids: CASSFAGVGGYTF.

The chain joins TRBV7-2 to TRBJ2-3, with D unclear. V was pared by 2 bases and J by 2 bases, with 5 bases between. Germline V gene sequence: CDR1 SGHTA, CDR2 FQGNSA. CDR3 size: 13 residues. DNA of the CDR3: TGTGCCAGCAGCTTATCCTACACAGATACGCAGTATTTT. The encoded protein is CASSLSYTDTQYF.

In its sample, this clone was seen once. V is TRBV6-5 and J is TRBJ2-5; perhaps TRBD1 as D (5 bases). V was shortened by 6 bases and J by 5 bases, with 19 bases between the two germline ends. The CDR3 is 15 amino acids. Germline CDR1 is MNHEY and CDR2 is SVGAGI. CDR3 sequence: CASRNPRGVGETQYF. The CDR3 region has the DNA TGTGCCAGCAGAAACCCAAGGGGTGTTGGCGAGACCCAGTACTTC.

The chain carries TRBV30 and TRBJ1-4, with TRBD1 matching 10 bases. This CDR3 is built from 15 residues. Germline CDR1 is GTSNPN and CDR2 is SVGIG (reference sequence). Germline trimming cut 2 bases from V and 16 bases from J; bases unmatched to any gene: 16. The CDR3 sequence: CAWSPGWRQGALEFF. CDR3 DNA: TGTGCCTGGAGTCCCGGGTGGAGACAGGGGGCGTTGGAGTTTTTT.

This chain links TRBV12-5 with TRBJ2-2; 7 nucleotides align to TRBD1. V was pared by 3 bases and J by 5 bases, with 6 bases of the junction left unmatched. The CDR3 has 15 residues. Germline CDR1 and CDR2: LGHNT and FRNRAP. In DNA, the CDR3 is TGTGCTAGTGGTTTAGGGACAGCCTGGACCGGGGAGCTGTTTTTT. This codes for CASGLGTAWTGELFF.

This rearrangement joins TRBV27 to TRBJ1-2, with D perhaps TRBD1 (6 bases). CDR1 is MNHEY, CDR2 SMNVEV, per germline (reference sequence). The CDR3 runs 13 residues. V was clipped by 3 bases and J by 7 bases, with 12 bases between them. CDR3: CASSFVGAGGYTF. The CDR3 DNA follows: TGTGCCAGCAGTTTTGTGGGGGCAGGTGGCTACACCTTC.

The V and J genes are TRBV19 and TRBJ2-6; tentative D call: TRBD2 (5 bases). The germline CDR1 and CDR2 sequences are LNHDA and SQIVND (reference sequence). The CDR3 sequence is 17 residues long. Trimming cost V 3 bases and J 0 bases, with 12 bases left between them. The CDR3 DNA sequence: TGTGCCAGTAGTATGGGGAGCCTTAACTCTGGGGCCAACGTCCTGACTTTC. Translated, it gives CASSMGSLNSGANVLTF.

The gene calls are TRBV6-2 or TRBV6-3 and TRBJ1-2; D is possibly TRBD1 (6 bases). V shed 6 bases and J shed 6 bases, with 20 bases lying between them. The CDR3 runs 15 residues. The germline gives CDR1 MNHEY, CDR2 SVGEGT. Written as DNA, the CDR3 is TGTGCCAGCAGCAGTGGTGGGACACCAAGGGATGGCTACACCTTC. Translated: CASSSGGTPRDGYTF.